The clone carrying this T cell receptor beta chain has only a few counts. The data are from a study of radiotherapy plus CTLA-4 blockade in lung cancer. Study-level information: Objective responses were documented in about 19% of patients, with disease control in roughly 30%.

TCRdb keeps only in-frame clones here, not all; method: immunoSEQ multiplex PCR. In the table there are some 77,000 clones, 70% to 90% of which are singletons. The study treated chemo-refractory metastatic non-small-cell lung cancer patients with focal radiation plus ipilimumab CTLA-4 blockade. This CDR3 contains 11 residues. The germline V gene has CDR1 DFQATT and CDR2 SNEGSKA (reference sequence). V was clipped by 6 bases and J by 4 bases, with 7 bases between them. The rearrangement links TRBV20-1 to TRBJ2-1, with a weak D call TRBD2 (6 bases). This receptor was obtained from a human donor with non-small cell lung cancer who had a partial response to radiotherapy plus ipilimumab. The specimen comprised peripheral blood, sampled from a patient treated with radiotherapy plus ipilimumab. The CDR3 nucleotides are TGCAGTGCCGGACTATACAATGAGCAGTTCTTC. Residues: CSAGLYNEQFF.